This T cell receptor beta chain was recovered during a study of T-cell reconstitution after alpha-beta-depleted transplantation in children. General study results and limits: One year post-transplant, T-cell counts and diversity were largely derived from T cells produced anew. Certain patients had high TCRbeta diversity at day 60, and it came from recipient T cells and thymic progenitors that survived.

This clonotype has a count of ten or more. As yet, its antigen is unknown. Unique molecular identifiers were incorporated into the prepared TCRbeta library. MiXCR, applied by TCRdb to the PCR reads, yields one record per CDR3 protein. The sample includes tens of thousands of distinct CDR3 sequences, roughly 5.2% of them seen just once. V shed 0 bases and J shed 0 bases, with 9 bases lying between them. This CDR3 is built from 15 residues. Germline V gene sequence: CDR1 LGHNA, CDR2 YSLEER. The clonotype was recovered from a boy under two years old who had a stem cell transplant for acute myeloid leukemia, so the T cells may come from the graft donor. The starting material was PBMCs, mostly from graft donor cells, obtained 180 days after TCRalphabeta/CD19-depleted stem cell transplant. This sequence joins TRBV4-3 and TRBJ2-7, with unresolved D. The CDR3 reads CASSQDNSGSYEQYF. CDR3 in DNA: TGCGCCAGCAGCCAAGATAACTCCGGCTCCTACGAGCAGTACTTC.